This entry is about one T cell receptor (beta chain). This sample stems from a study of blood T cell repertoires in COVID-19. Study-level information: Researchers got acute and convalescent COVID-19 samples from the United States, Italy and Spain.

The CDR3 runs 15 residues. Germline loops: CDR1 KGHSH, CDR2 LQKENI. V was cut by 3 bases and J by 2 bases, with 11 bases left in between. Profiling relied on immunoSEQ multiplex PCR, and the TCRdb table lists in-frame clones only, not all of them. The table has tens of thousands of clones, 90% seen once. The receptor comes from a man in his sixties with acute or convalescent COVID-19. Sequenced sample: peripheral blood. This sequence joins TRBV18 and TRBJ1-3; D gene ambiguous. This CDR3 reads CASSPSQQAGNTIYF. The CDR3 DNA is TGTGCCAGCTCACCCTCTCAGCAGGCTGGAAACACCATATATTTT.